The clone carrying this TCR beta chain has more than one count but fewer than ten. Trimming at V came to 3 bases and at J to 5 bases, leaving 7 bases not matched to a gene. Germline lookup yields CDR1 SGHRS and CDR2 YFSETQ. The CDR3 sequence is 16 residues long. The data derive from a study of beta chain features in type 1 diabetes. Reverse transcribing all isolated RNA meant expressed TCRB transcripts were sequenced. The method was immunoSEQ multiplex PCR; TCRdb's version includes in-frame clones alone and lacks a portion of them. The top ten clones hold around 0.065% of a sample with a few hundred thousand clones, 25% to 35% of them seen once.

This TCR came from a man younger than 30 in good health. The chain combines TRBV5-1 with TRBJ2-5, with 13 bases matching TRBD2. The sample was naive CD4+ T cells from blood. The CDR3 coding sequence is TGCGCCAGCAGCTCTACCAGGACTAGCGGGAGCGAGACCCAGTACTTC. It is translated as CASSSTRTSGSETQYF. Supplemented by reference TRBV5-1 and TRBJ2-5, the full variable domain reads KAGVTQTPRYLIKTRGQQVTLSCSPISGHRSVSWYQQTPGQGLQFLFEYFSETQRNKGNFPGRFSGRQFSNSRSEMNVSTLELGDSALYLCASSSTRTSGSETQYFGPGTRLLVL.